A selection of T cell receptor beta chains follows, all from one sample in a study of shared clonotypes between healthy human individuals. Sequencing used immunoSEQ multiplex PCR; TCRdb keeps in-frame clones, though not all of them. The table has millions of clones, 85% to 95% seen once. Material: naive CD8+ T cells from PBMCs. These TCRs come from a man aged 18 to 29 in good health. Some clones in this sample may be carry-over from other donors' samples. CDR3s include the opening cysteine and the closing phenylalanine or tryptophan. The order of the fields is J gene, D gene, V gene, clone size, CDR3 protein, CDR3 DNA. D genes are given only for firm matches. Size is stated for part of the rows, as once, few or many counts, or as a class when the clone is expanded.

>TRBJ2-1|TRBD2|TRBV5-1|.
CASSLGLAGLYNEQFF
TGCGCCAGCAGCTTGGGACTAGCGGGACTTTACAATGAGCAGTTCTTC
>TRBJ2-7|TRBD1|TRBV7-6|.
CASSLYSGTARLYEQYF
TGTGCCAGCAGCTTATACTCCGGGACAGCAAGACTTTACGAGCAGTACTTC
>TRBJ2-7|.|TRBV10-1|.
CASSLPGSEQYF
TGCGCCAGCAGTTTGCCGGGGAGCGAGCAGTACTTC
>TRBJ1-2|.|TRBV6-1|.
CAIGQGARNYGYTF
TGTGCCATCGGTCAGGGAGCCCGCAACTATGGCTACACCTTC
>TRBJ2-3|.|TRBV5-1|.
CASSRYRASAEVAYSTDTQYF
TGCGCCAGCAGCCGGTACCGTGCTAGTGCAGAAGTTGCTTATAGCACAGATACGCAGTATTTT
>TRBJ2-7|.|TRBV6-6|.
CASSYSASNEQYF
TGTGCCAGCAGTTACTCAGCTAGTAACGAGCAGTACTTC
>TRBJ2-1|TRBD1|TRBV15|.
CATSRDRDRGYNEQFF
TGTGCCACCAGCAGAGATCGGGACAGGGGTTACAATGAGCAGTTCTTC
>TRBJ1-4|TRBD1|TRBV7-9|.
CASSLKTGGQNEKLFF
TGTGCCAGCAGCTTAAAGACAGGGGGCCAAAATGAAAAACTGTTTTTT
>TRBJ1-1|.|TRBV5-1|.
CASSLAIRVRDAEAFF
TGCGCCAGCAGCTTGGCCATAAGGGTCAGGGACGCTGAAGCTTTCTTT
>TRBJ1-5|.|TRBV19|.
CASSGASYSNQPQHF
TGTGCCAGTTCCGGGGCTTCCTATAGCAATCAGCCCCAGCATTTT
>TRBJ2-1|.|TRBV5-1|.
CASNLGGGEQFF
TGCGCCAGCAACTTGGGGGGAGGTGAGCAGTTCTTC
>TRBJ1-1|.|TRBV28|.
CASQDRSYTEAFF
TGTGCCAGCCAAGACAGGTCTTACACTGAAGCTTTCTTT
>TRBJ2-7|.|TRBV6-6|.
CASSYSLSEQYF
TGTGCCAGCAGTTATTCCCTCTCCGAGCAGTACTTC
>TRBJ2-7|.|TRBV7-9|.
CASSSLHRNPSEQYF
TGTGCCAGCAGCTCCTTGCACCGTAACCCCTCCGAGCAGTACTTC
>TRBJ2-3|.|TRBV18|.
CASSPRGMGSGTDTQYF
TGTGCCAGCTCACCTCGGGGGATGGGAAGTGGCACAGATACGCAGTATTTT
>TRBJ1-2|.|TRBV6-5|few
CASSYGRFEGYTF
TGTGCCAGCAGTTACGGGCGGTTTGAGGGCTACACCTTC
>TRBJ2-2|TRBD2|TRBV2|.
CASRGTSGREANTGELFF
TGTGCCAGCAGGGGGACTAGCGGGAGAGAAGCGAACACCGGGGAGCTGTTTTTT
>TRBJ1-2|TRBD1|TRBV6-1|.
CASRGTVQANYGYTF
TGTGCCAGCAGAGGGACAGTGCAAGCTAACTATGGCTACACCTTC
>TRBJ2-5|.|TRBV6-5|.
CASSYAGRETQYF
TGTGCCAGCAGTTATGCAGGGAGAGAGACCCAGTACTTC
>TRBJ1-3|.|TRBV9|.
CASSSRHSVGKSSGNTIYF
TGTGCCAGCAGCTCCCGACACTCGGTGGGGAAGAGCTCTGGAAACACCATATATTTT
>TRBJ2-6|TRBD2|TRBV4-3|.
CASSVGREGSGANVLTF
TGCGCCAGCAGCGTCGGCAGGGAGGGGTCTGGGGCCAACGTCCTGACTTTC
>TRBJ1-2|TRBD1|TRBV2|once
CASRGTGGKGYTF
TGTGCCAGCAGGGGGACAGGGGGAAAGGGCTACACCTTC
>TRBJ1-2|.|TRBV6-1|.
CASSDLGRNYGYTF
TGTGCCAGCAGTGACTTGGGGCGCAACTATGGCTACACCTTC
>TRBJ2-1|TRBD2|TRBV14|.
CASSHSPGVGTSGKNEQFF
TGTGCCAGCAGCCACAGCCCAGGGGTTGGGACTAGCGGAAAAAATGAGCAGTTCTTC
>TRBJ2-1|.|TRBV27|.
CASGAGTNEQFF
TGTGCCAGCGGGGCAGGGACCAATGAGCAGTTCTTC
>TRBJ1-1|.|TRBV29-1|.
CSVTGVATEAFF
TGCAGCGTGACGGGGGTAGCCACTGAAGCTTTCTTT
>TRBJ1-5|.|TRBV2|.
CASSDWTDLNQPQHF
TGTGCCAGCAGTGATTGGACGGACCTTAATCAGCCCCAGCATTTT
>TRBJ2-1|TRBD2|TRBV27|.
CASSLAGGHEQFF
TGTGCCAGCAGTCTCGCGGGGGGTCATGAGCAGTTCTTC